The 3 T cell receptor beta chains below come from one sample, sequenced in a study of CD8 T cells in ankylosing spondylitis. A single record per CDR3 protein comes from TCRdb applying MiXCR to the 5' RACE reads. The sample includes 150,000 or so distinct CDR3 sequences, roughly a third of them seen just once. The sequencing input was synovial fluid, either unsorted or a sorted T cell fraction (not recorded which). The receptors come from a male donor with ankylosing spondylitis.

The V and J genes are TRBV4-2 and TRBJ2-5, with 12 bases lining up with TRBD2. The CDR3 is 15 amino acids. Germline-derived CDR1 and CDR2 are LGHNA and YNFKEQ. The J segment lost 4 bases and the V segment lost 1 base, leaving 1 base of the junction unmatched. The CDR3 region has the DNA TGTGCCAGCAGCCAAGGACTAGCGGGAGTAGAGACCCAGTACTTC. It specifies CASSQGLAGVETQYF.

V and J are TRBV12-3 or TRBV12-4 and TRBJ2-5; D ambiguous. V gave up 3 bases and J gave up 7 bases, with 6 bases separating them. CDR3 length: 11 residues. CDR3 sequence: CASSFSGTQYF. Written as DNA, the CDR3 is TGTGCCAGCAGTTTCTCAGGGACCCAGTACTTC.

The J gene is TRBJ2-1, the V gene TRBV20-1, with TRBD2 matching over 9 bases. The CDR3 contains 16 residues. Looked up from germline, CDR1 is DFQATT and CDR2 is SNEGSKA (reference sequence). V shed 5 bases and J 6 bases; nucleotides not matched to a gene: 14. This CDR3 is CSAGVPGLASPNEQFF. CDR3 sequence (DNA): TGCAGTGCTGGTGTCCCGGGACTAGCAAGCCCCAATGAGCAGTTCTTC.